These T cell receptor beta chains were read from a single sample in a study of CD8 T cells in ankylosing spondylitis. Each CDR3 protein is one row after TCRdb ran MiXCR on the 5' RACE reads. The sample includes tens of thousands of distinct CDR3 sequences, around 8.3% of them seen just once. Material: blood, either unsorted or a sorted T cell fraction (not recorded which). The source is a male donor with ankylosing spondylitis. Each CDR3 is given with its conserved first and last residue. Fields, in order: D gene, V gene, clone size, J gene, CDR3 protein, CDR3 DNA. D genes are given only for firm matches. Expanded clones get a size class; other rows say once, few or many, or leave the size out.

TRBD1	TRBV12-3/TRBV12-4	many	TRBJ2-2	CASSYTGGPGELFF	TGTGCCAGCAGTTATACAGGGGGCCCCGGGGAGCTGTTTTTT
TRBD1	TRBV20-1	.	TRBJ1-1	CSARDPGQPVVGASTEAFF	TGCAGTGCTAGAGACCCGGGACAGCCGGTGGTGGGGGCTTCCACTGAAGCTTTCTTT
.	TRBV7-9	.	TRBJ1-2	CASSFEGRRYTF	TGTGCCAGCAGCTTCGAGGGAAGGCGCTACACCTTC
.	TRBV30	.	TRBJ2-7	CAWSVGRRYEQYF	TGTGCCTGGAGTGTCGGGAGACGCTACGAGCAGTACTTC
TRBD1	TRBV6-1	many	TRBJ2-2	CASSTGTGRAGELFF	TGTGCCAGCAGTACCGGGACAGGGCGCGCCGGGGAGCTGTTTTTT
TRBD2	TRBV5-1	.	TRBJ2-1	CASSLGAGDPYNEQFF	TGCGCCAGCAGCTTGGGGGCGGGAGACCCCTACAATGAGCAGTTCTTC
TRBD1	TRBV29-1	.	TRBJ2-7	CSISSGQGGYEQYF	TGCAGCATCTCGTCCGGACAGGGAGGCTACGAGCAGTACTTC
.	TRBV11-2	.	TRBJ2-7	CASSLFGGAYEQYF	TGTGCCAGCAGCTTATTTGGGGGTGCGTACGAGCAGTACTTC
TRBD1	TRBV5-6	.	TRBJ2-7	CASSSGTGVGEQYF	TGTGCCAGCAGCTCCGGGACAGGTGTTGGGGAGCAGTACTTC
.	TRBV12-3/TRBV12-4	many	TRBJ1-2	CASSFGVGYTF	TGTGCCAGCAGTTTCGGGGTAGGCTACACCTTC
.	TRBV4-1	.	TRBJ1-1	CASSQTQGWTEAFF	TGCGCCAGCAGCCAAACACAGGGTTGGACTGAAGCTTTCTTT
TRBD1	TRBV6-4	many	TRBJ2-1	CASSPTGGIGNEQFF	TGTGCCAGCAGTCCGACAGGGGGGATTGGGAATGAGCAGTTCTTC
.	TRBV5-1	many	TRBJ1-4	CASSLVGGMDEKLFF	TGCGCCAGCAGCTTGGTAGGGGGGATGGATGAAAAACTGTTTTTT
.	TRBV3-1	.	TRBJ2-7	CASSRTRTTYEQYF	TGTGCCAGCAGCCGAACTAGGACAACCTACGAGCAGTACTTC
TRBD2	TRBV11-1	.	TRBJ2-1	CASSLAYGTSGRNEQFF	TGTGCCAGCAGCTTAGCATACGGGACTAGCGGGAGGAATGAGCAGTTCTTC
.	TRBV7-9	many	TRBJ1-1	CASSLDGGANTEAFF	TGTGCCAGCAGCTTAGACGGGGGCGCTAACACTGAAGCTTTCTTT
TRBD1	TRBV7-9	many	TRBJ2-3	CAGSGTGALGDTDTQYF	TGTGCCGGCTCCGGGACAGGGGCTCTCGGTGACACAGATACGCAGTATTTT
TRBD1	TRBV4-2	many	TRBJ2-1	CASTPDVGGKQFF	TGTGCCAGCACCCCTGACGTAGGGGGCAAGCAGTTCTTC
.	TRBV6-1	many	TRBJ2-2	CASSPPLTDSANTGELFF	TGTGCCAGCAGTCCCCCTCTCACTGACAGTGCGAACACCGGGGAGCTGTTTTTT
TRBD1	TRBV13	few	TRBJ2-2	CASSLEGQGTGELFF	TGTGCCAGCAGCTTAGAAGGACAGGGAACCGGGGAGCTGTTTTTT
.	TRBV27	many	TRBJ1-1	CASSYRKEAFF	TGTGCCAGCAGTTACAGGAAAGAAGCTTTCTTT
.	TRBV6-1	.	TRBJ1-4	CASSEGGTNEKLFF	TGTGCCAGCAGTGAAGGGGGAACTAATGAAAAACTGTTTTTT
TRBD2	TRBV7-2	.	TRBJ2-1	CASSPRVVAGINEQFF	TGTGCCAGCAGCCCCCGCGTGGTAGCGGGGATCAATGAGCAGTTCTTC
TRBD1	TRBV12-3/TRBV12-4	many	TRBJ2-5	CASSPTGKETQYF	TGTGCCAGCAGCCCGACAGGGAAAGAGACCCAGTACTTC
.	TRBV20-1	many	TRBJ2-7	CSGPSDTTYEQYF	TGCAGTGGGCCCTCGGACACCACCTACGAGCAGTACTTC
TRBD1	TRBV12-3/TRBV12-4	many	TRBJ1-5	CASSFGTGAGGNQPQHF	TGTGCCAGCAGTTTCGGCACAGGGGCCGGAGGGAATCAGCCCCAGCATTTT
TRBD1	TRBV6-1	many	TRBJ2-7	CASSLPNRDRAYEQYF	TGTGCCAGCAGTCTTCCGAACCGGGACAGAGCCTACGAGCAGTACTTC
.	TRBV7-9	few	TRBJ1-1	CASSSYRENTEAFF	TGTGCCAGCAGCTCTTACAGGGAGAACACTGAAGCTTTCTTT
TRBD2	TRBV20-1	many	TRBJ2-2	CSARESVLGREREGHTGELFF	TGCAGTGCTAGAGAGTCAGTGCTGGGTAGAGAGCGGGAGGGCCACACCGGGGAGCTGTTTTTT
.	TRBV6-2/TRBV6-3	many	TRBJ2-1	CASSYFGGNEQFF	TGTGCCAGCAGTTACTTCGGGGGCAATGAGCAGTTCTTC
.	TRBV20-1	many	TRBJ1-1	CSATEGVLPLNTEAFF	TGCAGTGCTACAGAGGGGGTATTGCCGCTGAACACTGAAGCTTTCTTT
TRBD1	TRBV4-2	.	TRBJ2-7	CASSQDLTGGVDEQYF	TGTGCCAGCAGCCAAGATCTTACAGGGGGCGTCGACGAGCAGTACTTC
.	TRBV5-1	few	TRBJ2-7	CASSLRQERSYEQYF	TGCGCCAGCAGCCTGCGACAGGAACGCTCCTACGAGCAGTACTTC
TRBD2	TRBV7-9	many	TRBJ2-7	CASSLRTSDSYEQYF	TGTGCCAGCAGCTTAAGAACTAGCGACTCCTACGAGCAGTACTTC
.	TRBV9	many	TRBJ2-5	CASSAEDVDNQETQYF	TGTGCCAGCAGCGCAGAGGACGTCGACAACCAAGAGACCCAGTACTTC
.	TRBV10-3	few	TRBJ2-7	CAISAPGGASEQYF	TGTGCCATCAGCGCCCCCGGAGGGGCAAGCGAGCAGTACTTC
.	TRBV2	many	TRBJ1-2	CASSETRAPNYGYTF	TGTGCCAGCAGTGAAACCCGGGCCCCGAACTATGGCTACACCTTC
TRBD1	TRBV6-4	.	TRBJ2-3	CASSDQTGGKDTQYF	TGTGCCAGCAGTGATCAGACAGGGGGGAAAGATACGCAGTATTTT
TRBD1	TRBV13	few	TRBJ2-5	CASSPGTGLMETQYF	TGTGCCAGCAGCCCTGGGACAGGGTTAATGGAGACCCAGTACTTC
.	TRBV5-6	.	TRBJ1-1	CASSAGLNTEAFF	TGTGCCAGCAGCGCGGGGTTGAACACTGAAGCTTTCTTT
.	TRBV2	few	TRBJ2-3	CASKDPYTDTQYF	TGTGCCAGCAAGGACCCCTACACAGATACGCAGTATTTT